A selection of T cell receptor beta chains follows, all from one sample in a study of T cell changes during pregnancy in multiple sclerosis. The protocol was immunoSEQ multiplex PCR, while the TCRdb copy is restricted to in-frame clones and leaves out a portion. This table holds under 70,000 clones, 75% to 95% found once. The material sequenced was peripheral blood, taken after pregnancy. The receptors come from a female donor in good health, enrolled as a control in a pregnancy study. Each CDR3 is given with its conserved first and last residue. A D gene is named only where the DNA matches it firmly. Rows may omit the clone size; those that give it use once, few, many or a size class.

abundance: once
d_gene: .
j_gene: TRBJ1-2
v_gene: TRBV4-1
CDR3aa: CASSPFLNYNYGYTF
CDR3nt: TGCGCCAGCAGCCCTTTTCTAAATTATAACTATGGCTACACCTTC

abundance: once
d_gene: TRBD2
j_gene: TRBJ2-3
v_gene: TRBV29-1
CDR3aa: CSFIAGGRHTQYF
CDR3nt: TGCAGCTTTATAGCGGGGGGCCGCCATACGCAGTATTTT

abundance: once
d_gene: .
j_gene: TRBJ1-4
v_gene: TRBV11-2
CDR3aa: CASSFSLNRVEDEKLFF
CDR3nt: TGTGCCAGCAGCTTTTCCCTCAACAGGGTTGAAGATGAAAAACTGTTTTTT

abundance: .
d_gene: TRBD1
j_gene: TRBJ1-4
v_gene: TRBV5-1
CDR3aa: CASSLEGQRNEKLFF
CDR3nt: TGCGCCAGCAGCTTGGAGGGACAGAGGAATGAAAAACTGTTTTTT

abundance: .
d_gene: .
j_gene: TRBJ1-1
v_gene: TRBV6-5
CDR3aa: CASSNRTAGAFF
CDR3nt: TGTGCCAGCAGTAACAGGACAGCCGGAGCTTTCTTT

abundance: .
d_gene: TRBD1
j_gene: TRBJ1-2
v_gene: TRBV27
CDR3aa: CASSPARGTGGGYTF
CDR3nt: TGTGCCAGCAGTCCCGCTAGGGGGACAGGGGGCGGCTACACCTTC

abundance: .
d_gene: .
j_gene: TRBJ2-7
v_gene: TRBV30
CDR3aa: CAWSVQGYEQYF
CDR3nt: TGTGCCTGGAGTGTGCAGGGGTACGAGCAGTACTTC

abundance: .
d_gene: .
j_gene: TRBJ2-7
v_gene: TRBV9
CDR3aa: CASSEHGDRRSPYEQYF
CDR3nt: TGTGCCAGCAGCGAACATGGTGACAGGCGTTCCCCCTACGAGCAGTACTTC

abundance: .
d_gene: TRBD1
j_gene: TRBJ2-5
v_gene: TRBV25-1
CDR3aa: CASSEWGTGRETQYF
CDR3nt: TGTGCCAGCAGTGAATGGGGGACAGGGAGGGAGACCCAGTACTTC

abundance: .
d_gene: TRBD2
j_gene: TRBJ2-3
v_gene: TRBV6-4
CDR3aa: CASSGSLAGGADTQYF
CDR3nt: TGTGCCAGCAGTGGATCCCTAGCGGGGGGGGCGGATACGCAGTATTTT

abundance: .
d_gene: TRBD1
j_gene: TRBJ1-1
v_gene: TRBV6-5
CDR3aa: CASSWDRKGSTEAFF
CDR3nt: TGTGCCAGCAGTTGGGACAGAAAAGGTTCCACTGAAGCTTTCTTT

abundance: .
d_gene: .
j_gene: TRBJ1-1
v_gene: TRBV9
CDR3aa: CASSPGSEAEAFF
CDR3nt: TGTGCCAGCAGCCCCGGGTCGGAGGCTGAAGCTTTCTTT

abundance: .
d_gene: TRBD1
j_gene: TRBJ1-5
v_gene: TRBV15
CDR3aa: CATSRGGQGVAQPQHF
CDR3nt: TGTGCCACCAGCAGAGGGGGACAGGGGGTCGCGCAGCCCCAGCATTTT

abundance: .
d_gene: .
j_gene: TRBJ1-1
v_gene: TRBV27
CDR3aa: CASSPRQGGFYTEAFF
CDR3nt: TGTGCCAGCAGTCCACGTCAGGGAGGGTTTTACACTGAAGCTTTCTTT

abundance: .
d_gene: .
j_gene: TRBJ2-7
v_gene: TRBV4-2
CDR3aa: CASSQELYSSYEQYF
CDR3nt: TGTGCCAGCAGCCAAGAGTTGTACAGCTCCTACGAGCAGTACTTC

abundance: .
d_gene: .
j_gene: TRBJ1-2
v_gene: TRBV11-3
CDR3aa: CASSLGGGSDYGYTF
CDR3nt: TGTGCCAGCAGCTTAGGTGGGGGGAGCGATTATGGCTACACCTTC

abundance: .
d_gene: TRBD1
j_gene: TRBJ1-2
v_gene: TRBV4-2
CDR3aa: CASSSQGANYGYTF
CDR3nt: TGTGCCAGCAGCAGCCAGGGGGCTAACTATGGCTACACCTTC

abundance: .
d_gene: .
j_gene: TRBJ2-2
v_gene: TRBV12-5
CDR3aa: CASGLATGTENTGELFF
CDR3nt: TGTGCTAGTGGTTTGGCAACCGGGACTGAGAACACCGGGGAGCTGTTTTTT

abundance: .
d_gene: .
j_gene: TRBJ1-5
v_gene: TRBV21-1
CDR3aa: CASSPAEEDSNQPQHF
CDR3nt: TGTGCCAGCAGCCCCGCGGAGGAGGATAGCAATCAGCCCCAGCATTTT

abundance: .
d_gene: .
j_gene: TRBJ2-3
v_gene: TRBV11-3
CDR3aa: CASSRPVTVTDTQYF
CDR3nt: TGTGCCAGCAGCCGTCCAGTGACAGTCACAGATACGCAGTATTTT

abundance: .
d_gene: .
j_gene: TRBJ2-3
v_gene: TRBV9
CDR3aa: CASSPRAGIITDTQYF
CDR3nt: TGTGCCAGCAGCCCACGGGCGGGGATAATCACAGATACGCAGTATTTT

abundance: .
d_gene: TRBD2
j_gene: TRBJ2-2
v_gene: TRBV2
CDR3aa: CASSSSGRNTGELFF
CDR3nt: TGTGCCAGCAGTTCCAGCGGGAGGAACACCGGGGAGCTGTTTTTT

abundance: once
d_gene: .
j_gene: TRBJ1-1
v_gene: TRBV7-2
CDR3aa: CASSLVYGDTEAFF
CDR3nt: TGTGCCAGCAGCTTAGTCTACGGGGACACTGAAGCTTTCTTT

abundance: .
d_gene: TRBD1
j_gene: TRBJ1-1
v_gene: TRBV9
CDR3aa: CASSRTGGRTEAFF
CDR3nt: TGTGCCAGCAGCCGGACAGGGGGCAGGACTGAAGCTTTCTTT

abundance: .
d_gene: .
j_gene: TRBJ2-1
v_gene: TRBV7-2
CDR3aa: CASSLRGTGGGNEQFF
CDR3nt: TGTGCCAGCAGCTTAAGAGGAACAGGGGGGGGTAATGAGCAGTTCTTC

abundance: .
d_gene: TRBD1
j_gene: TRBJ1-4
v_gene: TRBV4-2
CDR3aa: CASSQTGGTEKLFF
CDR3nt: TGTGCCAGCAGCCAGACAGGGGGCACTGAAAAACTGTTTTTT

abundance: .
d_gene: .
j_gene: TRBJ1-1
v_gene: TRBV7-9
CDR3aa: CASSPWTVPNTEAFF
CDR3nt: TGTGCCAGCAGCCCTTGGACAGTTCCGAACACTGAAGCTTTCTTT

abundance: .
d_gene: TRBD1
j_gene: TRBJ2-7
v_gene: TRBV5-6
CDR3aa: CASSTSDRGNVYEQYF
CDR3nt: TGTGCCAGCAGCACGAGTGACAGGGGGAATGTCTACGAGCAGTACTTC

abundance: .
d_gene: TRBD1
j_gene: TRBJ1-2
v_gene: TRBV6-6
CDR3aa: CASRTDRGPRGYGYTF
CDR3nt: TGTGCCAGCAGAACGGACAGGGGGCCTAGAGGCTATGGCTACACCTTC

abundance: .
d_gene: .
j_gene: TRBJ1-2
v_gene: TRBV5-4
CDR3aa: CASSSDIGNYGYTF
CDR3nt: TGTGCCAGCAGCTCCGACATCGGAAACTATGGCTACACCTTC

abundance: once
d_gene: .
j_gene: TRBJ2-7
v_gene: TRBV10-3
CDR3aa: CAITLDSREQYF
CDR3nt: TGTGCCATCACCCTTGACAGCCGCGAGCAGTACTTC

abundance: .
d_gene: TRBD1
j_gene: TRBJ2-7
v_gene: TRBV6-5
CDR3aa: CASRLQGAEEQYF
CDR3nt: TGTGCCAGCAGGCTACAGGGGGCGGAGGAGCAGTACTTC

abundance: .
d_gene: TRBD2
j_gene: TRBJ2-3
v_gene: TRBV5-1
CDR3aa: CASSLVLAGNTDTQYF
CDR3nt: TGCGCCAGCAGCCTCGTGTTAGCGGGGAACACAGATACGCAGTATTTT

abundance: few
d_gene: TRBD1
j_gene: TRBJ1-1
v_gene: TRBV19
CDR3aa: CASSVRTGVAGNTEAFF
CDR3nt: TGTGCCAGTAGCGTCCGGACAGGGGTAGCGGGGAACACTGAAGCTTTCTTT

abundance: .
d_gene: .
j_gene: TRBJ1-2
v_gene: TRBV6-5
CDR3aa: CASSYSSSHGYTF
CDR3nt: TGTGCCAGCAGTTACTCGAGTTCCCATGGCTACACCTTC

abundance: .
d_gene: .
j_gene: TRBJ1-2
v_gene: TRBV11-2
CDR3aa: CASTGVGTPNYGYTF
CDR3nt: TGTGCCAGCACCGGGGTTGGGACACCCAACTATGGCTACACCTTC

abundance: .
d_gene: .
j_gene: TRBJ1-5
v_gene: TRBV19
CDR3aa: CASSIGGYSNQPQHF
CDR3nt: TGTGCCAGTAGTATAGGAGGGTATAGCAATCAGCCCCAGCATTTT

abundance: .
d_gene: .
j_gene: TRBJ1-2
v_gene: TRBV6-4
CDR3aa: CASSDSAAGRGNYGYTF
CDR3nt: TGTGCCAGCAGTGACTCGGCAGCGGGACGGGGGAACTATGGCTACACCTTC